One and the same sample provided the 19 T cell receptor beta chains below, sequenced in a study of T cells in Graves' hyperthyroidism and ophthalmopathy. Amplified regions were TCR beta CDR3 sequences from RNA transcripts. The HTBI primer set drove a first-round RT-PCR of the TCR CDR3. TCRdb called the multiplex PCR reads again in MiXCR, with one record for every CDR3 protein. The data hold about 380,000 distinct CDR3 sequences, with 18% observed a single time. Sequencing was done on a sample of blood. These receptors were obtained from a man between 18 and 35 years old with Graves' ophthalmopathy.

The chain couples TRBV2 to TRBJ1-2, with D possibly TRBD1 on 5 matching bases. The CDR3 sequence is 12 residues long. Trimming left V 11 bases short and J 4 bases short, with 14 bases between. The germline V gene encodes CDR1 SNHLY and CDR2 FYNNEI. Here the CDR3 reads CADQGRSYGYTF. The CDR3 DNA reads TGTGCCGACCAGGGAAGGAGCTATGGCTACACCTTC.

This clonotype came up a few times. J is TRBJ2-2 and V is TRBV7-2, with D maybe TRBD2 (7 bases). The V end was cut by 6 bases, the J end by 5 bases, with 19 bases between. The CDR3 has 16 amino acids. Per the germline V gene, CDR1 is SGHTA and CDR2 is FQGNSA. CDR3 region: CASRSQRGGRTGELFF. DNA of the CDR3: TGTGCCAGCAGATCTCAGAGGGGGGGGCGAACCGGGGAGCTGTTTTTT.

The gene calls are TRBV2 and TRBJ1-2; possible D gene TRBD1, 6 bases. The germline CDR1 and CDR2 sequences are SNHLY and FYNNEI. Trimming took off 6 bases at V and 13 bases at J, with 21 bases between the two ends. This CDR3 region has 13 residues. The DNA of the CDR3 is TGTGCCAGCAGGCGACCCCCGACAGGTCTTGGCACCTTC. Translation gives CASRRPPTGLGTF.

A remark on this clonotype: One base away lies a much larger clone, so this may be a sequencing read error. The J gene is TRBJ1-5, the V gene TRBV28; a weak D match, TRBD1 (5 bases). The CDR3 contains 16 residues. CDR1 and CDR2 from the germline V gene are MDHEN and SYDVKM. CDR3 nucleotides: TGTGCCAGCAGTTATCCCCTCGACAGTTCCAATCAGCCCCATCATTTT. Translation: CASSYPLDSSNQPHHF. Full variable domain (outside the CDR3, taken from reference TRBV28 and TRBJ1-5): DVKVTQSSRYLVKRTGEKVFLECVQDMDHENMFWYRQDPGLGLRLIYFSYDVKMKEKGDIPEGYSVSREKKERFSLILESASTNQTSMYLCASSYPLDSSNQPHHFGDGTRLSIL.

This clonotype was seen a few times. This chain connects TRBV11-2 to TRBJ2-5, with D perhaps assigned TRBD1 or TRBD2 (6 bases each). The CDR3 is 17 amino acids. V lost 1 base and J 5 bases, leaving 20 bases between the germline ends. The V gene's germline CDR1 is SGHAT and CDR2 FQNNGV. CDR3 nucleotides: TGTGCCAGCAGCTTAGTAGGTGGGGGGCCCATGGAGGAGACCCAGTACTTC. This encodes CASSLVGGGPMEETQYF.

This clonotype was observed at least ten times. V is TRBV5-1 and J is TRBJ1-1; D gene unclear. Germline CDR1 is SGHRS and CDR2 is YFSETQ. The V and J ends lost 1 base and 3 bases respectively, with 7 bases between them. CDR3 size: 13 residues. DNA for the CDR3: TGCGCCAGCAGCTTGTTGGGGTACACTGAAGCTTTCTTT. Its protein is CASSLLGYTEAFF.

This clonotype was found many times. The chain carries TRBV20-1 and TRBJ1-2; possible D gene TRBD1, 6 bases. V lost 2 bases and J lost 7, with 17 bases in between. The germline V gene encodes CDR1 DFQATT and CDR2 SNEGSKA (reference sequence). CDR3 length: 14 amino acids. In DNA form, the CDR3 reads TGCAGTGCTAGAAGGTCAGGGGAGGGGCCTGGCTACACCTTC. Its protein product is CSARRSGEGPGYTF.

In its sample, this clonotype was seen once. The CDR3 region has the DNA TGCGCCAGCAGCGTGGGACTCGCGGGTGAGCAGTACTTC. It codes for CASSVGLAGEQYF. The genes are TRBV5-1 and TRBJ2-7; tentative D call: TRBD2 (6 bases). Per the germline V gene, CDR1 is SGHRS and CDR2 is YFSETQ. Deletions cut 4 bases from V and 7 bases from J, with 15 bases between. The CDR3 contains 13 residues.

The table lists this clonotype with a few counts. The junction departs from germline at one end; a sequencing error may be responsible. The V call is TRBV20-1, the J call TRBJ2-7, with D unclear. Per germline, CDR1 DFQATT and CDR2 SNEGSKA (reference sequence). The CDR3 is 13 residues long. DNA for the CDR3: TGCAGTGCTTTAGCTGTGGTCGGGTACGAGCAGTGCTTC. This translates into CSALAVVGYEQCF.

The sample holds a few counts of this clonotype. The CDR3 DNA reads as TGTGCCAGCAGTTACTCGAGCAGCTATGGCTACACCTTC. It is translated as CASSYSSSYGYTF. The chain uses TRBV6-8 and TRBJ1-2, with D unresolved. CDR1 and CDR2 from the germline V gene are MNHGY and SAAAGT. Trimming left V 0 bases short and J 4 bases short, with 6 bases between. This CDR3 has 13 amino acids.

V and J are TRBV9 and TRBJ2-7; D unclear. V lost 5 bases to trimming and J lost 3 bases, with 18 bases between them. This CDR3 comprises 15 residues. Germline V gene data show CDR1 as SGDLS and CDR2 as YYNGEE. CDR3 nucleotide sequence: TGTGCCAGCAGTGAGGACGGCGTAAGGGACTACGAGCAGTACTTC. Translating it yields CASSEDGVRDYEQYF.

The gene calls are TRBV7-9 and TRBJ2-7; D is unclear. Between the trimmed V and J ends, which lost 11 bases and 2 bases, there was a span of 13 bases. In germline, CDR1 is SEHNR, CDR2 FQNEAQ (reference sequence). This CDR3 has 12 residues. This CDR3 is CASQIGAYEQYF. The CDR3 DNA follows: TGTGCCTCACAGATAGGCGCCTACGAGCAGTACTTC.

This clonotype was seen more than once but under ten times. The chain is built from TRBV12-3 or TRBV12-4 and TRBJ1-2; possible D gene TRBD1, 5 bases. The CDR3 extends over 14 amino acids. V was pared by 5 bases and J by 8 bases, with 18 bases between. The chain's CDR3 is CASSLARGRGGYTF. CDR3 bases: TGTGCCAGCAGTCTGGCTCGGGGGAGGGGCGGCTACACCTTC.

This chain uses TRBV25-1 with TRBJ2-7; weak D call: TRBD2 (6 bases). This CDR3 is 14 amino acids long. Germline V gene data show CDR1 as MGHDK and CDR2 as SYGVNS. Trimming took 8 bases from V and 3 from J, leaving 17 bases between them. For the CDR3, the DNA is TGTGCCAGCCGAAATGGACGGGGAGGCTACGAGCAGTACTTC. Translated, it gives CASRNGRGGYEQYF.

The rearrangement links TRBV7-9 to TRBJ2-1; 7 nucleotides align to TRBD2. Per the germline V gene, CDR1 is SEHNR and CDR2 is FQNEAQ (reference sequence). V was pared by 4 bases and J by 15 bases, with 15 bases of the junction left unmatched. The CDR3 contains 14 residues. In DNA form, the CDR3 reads TGTGCCAGCAGCTACCTGGCTAGCGGCCCCTCCAGGTTCTTC. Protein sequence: CASSYLASGPSRFF.

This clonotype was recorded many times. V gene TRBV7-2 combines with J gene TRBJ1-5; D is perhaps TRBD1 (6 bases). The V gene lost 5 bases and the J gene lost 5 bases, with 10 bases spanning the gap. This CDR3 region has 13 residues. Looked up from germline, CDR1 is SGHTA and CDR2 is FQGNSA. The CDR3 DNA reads TGTGCCAGCAGCATAAACAGGGATCAGCCCCAGCATTTT. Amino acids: CASSINRDQPQHF.

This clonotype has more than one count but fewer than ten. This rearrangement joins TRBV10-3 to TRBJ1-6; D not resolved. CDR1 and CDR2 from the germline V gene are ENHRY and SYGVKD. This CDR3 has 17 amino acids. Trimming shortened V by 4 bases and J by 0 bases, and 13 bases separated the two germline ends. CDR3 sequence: CAISVRGDSSYNSPLHF. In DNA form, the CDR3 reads TGTGCCATCAGTGTAAGAGGCGATAGCTCCTATAATTCACCCCTCCACTTT.

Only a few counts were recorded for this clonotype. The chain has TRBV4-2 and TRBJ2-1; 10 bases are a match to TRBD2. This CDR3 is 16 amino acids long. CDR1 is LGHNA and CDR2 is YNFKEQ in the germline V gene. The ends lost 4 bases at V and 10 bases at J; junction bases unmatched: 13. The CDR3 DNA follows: TGTGCCAGCAGCCCGGGGGGGGCTAGCGGGGGAAACGAGCAGTTCTTC. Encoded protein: CASSPGGASGGNEQFF.

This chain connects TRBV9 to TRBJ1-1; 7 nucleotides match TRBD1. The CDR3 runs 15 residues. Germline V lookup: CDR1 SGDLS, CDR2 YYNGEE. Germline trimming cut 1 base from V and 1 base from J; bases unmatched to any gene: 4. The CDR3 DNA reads TGTGCCAGCAGCGTACAGGGGGGAACGAACACTGAAGCTTTCTTT. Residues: CASSVQGGTNTEAFF. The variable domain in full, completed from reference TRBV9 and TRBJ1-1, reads DSGVTQTPKHLITATGQRVTLRCSPRSGDLSVYWYQQSLDQGLQFLIQYYNGEERAKGNILERFSAQQFPDLHSELNLSSLELGDSALYFCASSVQGGTNTEAFFGQGTRLTVV.